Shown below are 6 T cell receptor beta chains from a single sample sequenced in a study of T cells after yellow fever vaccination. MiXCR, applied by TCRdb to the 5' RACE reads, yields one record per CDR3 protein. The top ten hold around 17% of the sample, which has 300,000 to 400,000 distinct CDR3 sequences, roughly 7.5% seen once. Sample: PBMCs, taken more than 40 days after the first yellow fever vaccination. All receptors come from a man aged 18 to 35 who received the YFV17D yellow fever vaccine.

CDR3 amino acids: CASSLGQPQPQHF. Here the CDR3 DNA reads TGTGCCAGCAGTTTAGGCCAACCCCAGCCCCAGCATTTT. The chain carries TRBV12-3 or TRBV12-4 and TRBJ1-5; D remains unclear. This CDR3 region has 13 residues. The V gene lost 1 base and the J gene lost 7 bases, with 8 bases spanning the gap.

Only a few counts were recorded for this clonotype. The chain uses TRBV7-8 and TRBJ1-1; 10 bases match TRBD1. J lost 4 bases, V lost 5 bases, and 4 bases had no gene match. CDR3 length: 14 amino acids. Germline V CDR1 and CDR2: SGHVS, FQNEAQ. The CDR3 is CASSLTGGVTEAFF. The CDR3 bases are TGTGCCAGCAGCCTGACAGGGGGCGTCACTGAAGCTTTCTTT.

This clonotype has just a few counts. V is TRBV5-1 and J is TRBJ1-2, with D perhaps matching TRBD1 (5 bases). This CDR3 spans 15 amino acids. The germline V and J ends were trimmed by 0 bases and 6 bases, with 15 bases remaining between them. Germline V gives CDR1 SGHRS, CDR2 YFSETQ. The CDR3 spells CASSLDRWGYDGYTF. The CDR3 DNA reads TGCGCCAGCAGCTTGGATCGGTGGGGGTATGATGGCTACACCTTC.

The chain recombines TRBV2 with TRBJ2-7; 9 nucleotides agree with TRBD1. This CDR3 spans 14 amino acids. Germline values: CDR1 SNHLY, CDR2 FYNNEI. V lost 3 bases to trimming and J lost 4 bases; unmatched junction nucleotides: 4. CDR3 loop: CASSEGTGIYEQYV. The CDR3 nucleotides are TGTGCCAGCAGTGAGGGGACAGGGATTTACGAGCAGTACGTC.

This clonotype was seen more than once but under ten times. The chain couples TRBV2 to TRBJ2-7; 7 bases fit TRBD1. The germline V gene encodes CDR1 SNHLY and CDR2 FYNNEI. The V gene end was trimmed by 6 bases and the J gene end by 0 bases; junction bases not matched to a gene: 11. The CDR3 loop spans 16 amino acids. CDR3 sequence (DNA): TGTGCCAGCAGACGGGACAGCCTCTATAGCTCCTACGAGCAGTACGTC. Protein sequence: CASRRDSLYSSYEQYV.

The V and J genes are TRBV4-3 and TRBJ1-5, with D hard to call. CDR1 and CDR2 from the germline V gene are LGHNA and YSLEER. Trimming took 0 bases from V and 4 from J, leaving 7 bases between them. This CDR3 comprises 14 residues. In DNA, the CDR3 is TGCGCCAGCAGCCAAGAAAGGACGAATCAGCCCCAGCATTTT. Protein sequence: CASSQERTNQPQHF.